This T cell receptor beta chain was sequenced during a study of blood T cell repertoires in COVID-19. Study-level information: The samples span acute and convalescent COVID-19 from the United States, Italy and Spain.

In the original workflow: Amplification with reference gene primers provided the estimates of nucleated cell counts. Sequenced by immunoSEQ multiplex PCR; TCRdb stores in-frame clones only, minus some. The V and J calls and the clone size are those of that table, but D and trimming were determined from the DNA. This sample has 400,000 to 500,000 clones, with 88% found just once. Donors were grouped by their self-reported clinical history. Each exposed participant met a COVID-19 case in the 2 weeks preceding study entry. Deletions cut 3 bases from V and 1 base from J, with 9 bases between. The CDR3 spans 14 residues. CDR1 and CDR2 from the germline V gene are ENHRY and SYGVKD.

This sequence joins TRBV10-3 and TRBJ1-2, with D possibly matching TRBD1 (5 bases). This sequence originates from a woman aged 18-29 years who had been exposed to COVID-19. Sequences were obtained from PBMCs or T cells enriched from blood (not recorded which). The CDR3 nucleotides read TGTGCCATCAGTGACAGGGTCATTAACTATGGCTACACCTTC. Translating gives CAISDRVINYGYTF.